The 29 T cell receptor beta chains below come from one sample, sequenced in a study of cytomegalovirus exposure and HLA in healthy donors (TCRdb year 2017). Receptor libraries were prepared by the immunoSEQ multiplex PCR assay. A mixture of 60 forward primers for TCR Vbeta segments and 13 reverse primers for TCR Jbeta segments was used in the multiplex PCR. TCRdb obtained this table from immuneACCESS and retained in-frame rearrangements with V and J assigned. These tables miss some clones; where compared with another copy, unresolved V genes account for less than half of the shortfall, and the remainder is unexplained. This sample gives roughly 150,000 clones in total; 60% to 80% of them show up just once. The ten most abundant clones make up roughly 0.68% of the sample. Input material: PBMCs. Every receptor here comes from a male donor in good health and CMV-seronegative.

The CDR3 reads CASNQAGLSSYEQYF. The DNA for the CDR3 is TGTGCCAGCAATCAGGCGGGGTTAAGCTCCTACGAGCAGTACTTC. The rearrangement links TRBV25-1 to TRBJ2-7, with D perhaps matching TRBD2 (6 bases). The CDR3 spans 15 residues. V was trimmed by 7 bases and J by 0 bases, leaving 16 bases between them. CDR1 MGHDK and CDR2 SYGVNS come from the germline V gene.

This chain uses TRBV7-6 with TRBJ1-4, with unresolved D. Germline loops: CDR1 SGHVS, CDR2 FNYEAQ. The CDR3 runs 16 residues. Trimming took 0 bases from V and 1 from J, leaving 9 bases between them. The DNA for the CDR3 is TGTGCCAGCAGCTTAGCTTTTACGGGAACTAATGAAAAACTGTTTTTT. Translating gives CASSLAFTGTNEKLFF.

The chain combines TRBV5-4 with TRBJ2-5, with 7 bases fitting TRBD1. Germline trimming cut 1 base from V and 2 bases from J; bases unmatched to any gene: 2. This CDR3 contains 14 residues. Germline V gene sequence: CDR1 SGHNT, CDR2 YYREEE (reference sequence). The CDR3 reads CASSLLDRQETQYF. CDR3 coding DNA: TGTGCCAGCAGCTTGTTGGACAGGCAAGAGACCCAGTACTTC.

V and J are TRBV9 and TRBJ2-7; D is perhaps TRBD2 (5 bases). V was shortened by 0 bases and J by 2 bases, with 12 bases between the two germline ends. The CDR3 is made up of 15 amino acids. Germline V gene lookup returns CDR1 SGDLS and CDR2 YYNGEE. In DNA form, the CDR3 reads TGTGCCAGCAGCGTAGGAGGGCAGCTTACCTACGAGCAGTACTTC. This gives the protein CASSVGGQLTYEQYF.

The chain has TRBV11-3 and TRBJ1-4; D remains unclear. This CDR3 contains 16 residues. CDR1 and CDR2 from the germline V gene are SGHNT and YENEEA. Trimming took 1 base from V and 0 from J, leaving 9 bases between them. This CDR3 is CASSLGQQATNEKLFF. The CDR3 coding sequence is TGTGCCAGCAGCTTAGGGCAACAAGCAACTAATGAAAAACTGTTTTTT.

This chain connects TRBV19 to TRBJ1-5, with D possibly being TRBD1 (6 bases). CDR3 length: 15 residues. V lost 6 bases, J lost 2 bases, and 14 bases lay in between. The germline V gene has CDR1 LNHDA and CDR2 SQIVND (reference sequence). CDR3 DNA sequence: TGTGCCAGTAGGGATACAGGGAGAGGCAATCAGCCCCAGCATTTT. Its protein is CASRDTGRGNQPQHF.

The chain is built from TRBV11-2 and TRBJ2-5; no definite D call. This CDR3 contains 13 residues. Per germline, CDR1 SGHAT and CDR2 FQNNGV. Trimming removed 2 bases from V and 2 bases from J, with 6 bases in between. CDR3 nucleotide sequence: TGTGCCAGCAGCTTAAAACGGCAAGAGACCCAGTACTTC. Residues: CASSLKRQETQYF.

The CDR3 DNA is TGTGCCAGCAGCCAATACATAGCAAACGAGCAGTACTTC. It translates to CASSQYIANEQYF. This sequence joins TRBV16 and TRBJ2-7; D gene unclear. CDR1 is KGHSY and CDR2 is FQNENV in the germline V gene. Trimming stripped 1 base from V and 5 bases from J, with 9 bases between. The CDR3 extends over 13 amino acids.

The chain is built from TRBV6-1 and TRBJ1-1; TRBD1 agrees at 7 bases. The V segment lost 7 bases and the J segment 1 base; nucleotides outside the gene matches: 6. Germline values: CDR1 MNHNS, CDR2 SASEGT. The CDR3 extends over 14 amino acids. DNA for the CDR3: TGTGCCAGCACCCTAGGGACAGCGAACACTGAAGCTTTCTTT. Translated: CASTLGTANTEAFF.

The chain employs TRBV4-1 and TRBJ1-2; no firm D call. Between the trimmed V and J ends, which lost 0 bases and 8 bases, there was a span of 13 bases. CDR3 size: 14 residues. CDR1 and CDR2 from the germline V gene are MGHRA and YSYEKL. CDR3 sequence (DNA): TGCGCCAGCAGCCAAGAGATGGCAGGTAACGGCTACACCTTC. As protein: CASSQEMAGNGYTF.

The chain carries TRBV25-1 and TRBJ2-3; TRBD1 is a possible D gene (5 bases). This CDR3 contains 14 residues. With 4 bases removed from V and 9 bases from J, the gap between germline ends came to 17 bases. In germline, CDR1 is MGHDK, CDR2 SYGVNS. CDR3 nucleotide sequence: TGTGCCAGCAGTGCTCCCACACAGGTAGAAACGCAGTATTTT. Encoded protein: CASSAPTQVETQYF. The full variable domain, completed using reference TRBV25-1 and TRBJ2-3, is EADIYQTPRYLVIGTGKKITLECSQTMGHDKMYWYQQDPGMELHLIHYSYGVNSTEKGDLSSESTVSRIRTEHFPLTLESARPSHTSQYLCASSAPTQVETQYFGPGTRLTVL.

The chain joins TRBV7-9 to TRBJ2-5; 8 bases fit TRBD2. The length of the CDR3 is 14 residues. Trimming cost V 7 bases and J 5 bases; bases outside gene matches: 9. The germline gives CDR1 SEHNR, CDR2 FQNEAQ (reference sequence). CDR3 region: CASTPRGGGETQYF. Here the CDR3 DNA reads TGTGCCAGCACCCCACGGGGGGGCGGCGAGACCCAGTACTTC.

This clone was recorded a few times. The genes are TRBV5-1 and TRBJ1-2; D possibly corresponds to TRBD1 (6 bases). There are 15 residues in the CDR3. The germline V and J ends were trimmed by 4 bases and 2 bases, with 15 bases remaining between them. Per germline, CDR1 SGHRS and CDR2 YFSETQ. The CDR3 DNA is TGCGCCAGCAGCGCGGAGACAGGAGGCAACTATGGCTACACCTTC. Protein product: CASSAETGGNYGYTF.

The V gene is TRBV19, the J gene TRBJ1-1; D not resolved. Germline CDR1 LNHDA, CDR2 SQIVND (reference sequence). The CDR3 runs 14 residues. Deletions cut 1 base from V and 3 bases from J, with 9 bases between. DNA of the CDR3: TGTGCCAGTAGTATAGGAAGTGCGTACACTGAAGCTTTCTTT. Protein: CASSIGSAYTEAFF.

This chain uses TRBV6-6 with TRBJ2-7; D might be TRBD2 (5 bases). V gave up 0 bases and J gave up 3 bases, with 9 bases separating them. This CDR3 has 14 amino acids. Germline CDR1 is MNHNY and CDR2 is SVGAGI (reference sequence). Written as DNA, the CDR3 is TGTGCCAGCAGTTACTCCCTAGCTTACTACGAGCAGTACTTC. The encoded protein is CASSYSLAYYEQYF.

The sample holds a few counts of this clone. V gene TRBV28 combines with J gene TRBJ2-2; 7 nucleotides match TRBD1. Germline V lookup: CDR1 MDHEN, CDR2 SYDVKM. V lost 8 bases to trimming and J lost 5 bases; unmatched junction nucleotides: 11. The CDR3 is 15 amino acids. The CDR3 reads CASVGDRALTGELFF. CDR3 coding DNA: TGTGCCAGCGTGGGTGACAGGGCGCTGACCGGGGAGCTGTTTTTT.

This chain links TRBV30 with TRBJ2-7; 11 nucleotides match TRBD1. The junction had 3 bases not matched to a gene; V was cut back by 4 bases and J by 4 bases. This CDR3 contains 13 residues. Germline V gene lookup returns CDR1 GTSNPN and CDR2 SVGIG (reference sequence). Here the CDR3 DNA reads TGTGCCTGGACAAGGGACAGGGGGTACGAGCAGTACTTC. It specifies CAWTRDRGYEQYF.

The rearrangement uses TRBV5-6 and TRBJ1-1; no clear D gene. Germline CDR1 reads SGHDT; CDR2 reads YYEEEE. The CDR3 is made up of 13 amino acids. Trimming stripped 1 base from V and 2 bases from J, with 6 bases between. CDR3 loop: CASSLYSNTEAFF. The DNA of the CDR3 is TGTGCCAGCAGCTTGTACAGTAACACTGAAGCTTTCTTT.

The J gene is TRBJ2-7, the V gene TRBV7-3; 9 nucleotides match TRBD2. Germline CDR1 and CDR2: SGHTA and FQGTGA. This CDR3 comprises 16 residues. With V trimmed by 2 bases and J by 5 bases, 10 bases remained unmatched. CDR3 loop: CASSLLSLAGLHEQYF. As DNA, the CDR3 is TGTGCCAGCAGCTTACTTTCCCTAGCGGGGCTCCACGAGCAGTACTTC.

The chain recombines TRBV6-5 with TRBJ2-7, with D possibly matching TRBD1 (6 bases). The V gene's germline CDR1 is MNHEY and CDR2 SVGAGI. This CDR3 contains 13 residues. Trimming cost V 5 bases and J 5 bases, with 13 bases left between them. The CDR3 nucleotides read TGTGCCAGCAGTAACACAGGGTTCCACGAGCAGTACTTC. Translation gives CASSNTGFHEQYF.

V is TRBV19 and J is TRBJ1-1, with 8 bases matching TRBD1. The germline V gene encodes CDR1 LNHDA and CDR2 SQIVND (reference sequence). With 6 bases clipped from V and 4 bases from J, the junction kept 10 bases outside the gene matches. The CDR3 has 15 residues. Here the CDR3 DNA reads TGTGCCAGTAGCACCCGACAGGGGTCGGCCACTGAAGCTTTCTTT. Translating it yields CASSTRQGSATEAFF.

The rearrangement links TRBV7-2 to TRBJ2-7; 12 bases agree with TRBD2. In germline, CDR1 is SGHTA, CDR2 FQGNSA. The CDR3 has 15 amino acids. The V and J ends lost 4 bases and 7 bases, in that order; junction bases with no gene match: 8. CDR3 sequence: CASSSRLAGAWEQYF. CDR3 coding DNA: TGTGCCAGCAGCTCACGACTAGCGGGGGCCTGGGAGCAGTACTTC.

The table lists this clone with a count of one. The CDR3 DNA follows: TGTGCCAGCAGCTTGAGAGGTTCTTATGGATACAATGAGCAGTTCTTC. It specifies CASSLRGSYGYNEQFF. This chain connects TRBV5-6 to TRBJ2-1, with unresolved D. Germline V gene sequence: CDR1 SGHDT, CDR2 YYEEEE. The CDR3 covers 16 residues. Trimming removed 1 base at V and 4 bases at J, with 15 bases between.

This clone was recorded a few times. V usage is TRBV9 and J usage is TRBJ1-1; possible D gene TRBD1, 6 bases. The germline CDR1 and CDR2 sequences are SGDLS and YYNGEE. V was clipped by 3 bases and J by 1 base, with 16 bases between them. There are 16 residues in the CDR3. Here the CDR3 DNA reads TGTGCCAGCAGCGAGCTGAGGGACATTCGGAACACTGAAGCTTTCTTT. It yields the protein CASSELRDIRNTEAFF.

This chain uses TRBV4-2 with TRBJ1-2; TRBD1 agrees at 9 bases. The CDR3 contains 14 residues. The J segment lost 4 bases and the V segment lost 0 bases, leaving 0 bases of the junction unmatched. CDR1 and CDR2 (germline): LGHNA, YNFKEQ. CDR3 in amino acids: CASSQETGGYGYTF. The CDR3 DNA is TGTGCCAGCAGCCAAGAGACAGGGGGCTATGGCTACACCTTC.

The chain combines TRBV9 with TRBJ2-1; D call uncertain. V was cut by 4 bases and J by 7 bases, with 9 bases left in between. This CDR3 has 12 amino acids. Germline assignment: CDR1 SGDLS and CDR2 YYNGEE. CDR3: CASSPLGNEQFF. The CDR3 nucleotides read TGTGCCAGCAGCCCCCTCGGGAATGAGCAGTTCTTC.

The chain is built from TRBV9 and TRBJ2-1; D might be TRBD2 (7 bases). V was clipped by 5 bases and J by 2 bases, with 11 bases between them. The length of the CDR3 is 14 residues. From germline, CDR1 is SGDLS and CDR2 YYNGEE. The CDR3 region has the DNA TGTGCCAGCAGTAGGGGGGGTGCCTACAATGAGCAGTTCTTC. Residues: CASSRGGAYNEQFF. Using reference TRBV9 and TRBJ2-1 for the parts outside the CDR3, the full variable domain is DSGVTQTPKHLITATGQRVTLRCSPRSGDLSVYWYQQSLDQGLQFLIQYYNGEERAKGNILERFSAQQFPDLHSELNLSSLELGDSALYFCASSRGGAYNEQFFGPGTRLTVL.

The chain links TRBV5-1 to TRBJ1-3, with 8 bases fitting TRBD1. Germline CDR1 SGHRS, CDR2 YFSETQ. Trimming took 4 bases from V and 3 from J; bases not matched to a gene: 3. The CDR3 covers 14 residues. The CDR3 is CASSRGTGGNTIYF. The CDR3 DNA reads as TGCGCCAGCAGCAGGGGGACAGGTGGAAACACCATATATTTT.

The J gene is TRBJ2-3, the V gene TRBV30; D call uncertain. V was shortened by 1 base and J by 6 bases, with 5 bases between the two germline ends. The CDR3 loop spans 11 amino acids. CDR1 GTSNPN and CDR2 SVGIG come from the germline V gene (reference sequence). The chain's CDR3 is CAWSGGDTQYF. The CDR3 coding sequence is TGTGCCTGGAGTGGCGGTGATACGCAGTATTTT.